The rows below give T cell receptor beta chains drawn from one sample of a study of CD8 T cells in Susac syndrome. One entry per CDR3 protein results from TCRdb running MiXCR on the immunoSEQ multiplex PCR reads. Here the sample spans about 57,000 distinct CDR3 sequences, 90% to 95% being singletons. The sample consisted of CD8+ T cells from PBMCs. The receptors derive from a human donor with multiple sclerosis. Both conserved end residues are part of each CDR3. A D gene is named only where the DNA matches it firmly. Only some rows state a clone size, as once, few, many or a class for expanded clones.

once,13,TRBJ2-7,TRBV5-4,.,TGTGCCAGCAGGGGGGAGGTTTATGGAGAGCAGTACTTC,CASRGEVYGEQYF
.,15,TRBJ2-7,TRBV11-1,.,TGTGCCAGCAGCTTAAGCACCCGAAGCCCCTACGAGCAGTACTTC,CASSLSTRSPYEQYF
.,14,TRBJ2-6,TRBV14,.,TGTGCCAGCAGCCAAGTTGGACTTGGCAACGTCCTGACTTTC,CASSQVGLGNVLTF
.,13,TRBJ1-1,TRBV12-3/TRBV12-4,.,TGTGCCAGCAGTCAGACAGTGAACACTGAAGCTTTCTTT,CASSQTVNTEAFF
.,16,TRBJ2-5,TRBV9,TRBD2,TGTGCCAGCAGCGCCGCGGGACTAGCGGGGTTGAAGACCCAGTACTTC,CASSAAGLAGLKTQYF
.,17,TRBJ1-5,TRBV4-3,.,TGCGCCAGCAGCCAAGATCGAGAAGGGTTAATCAATCAGCCCCAGCATTTT,CASSQDREGLINQPQHF
.,14,TRBJ2-5,TRBV19,.,TGTGCCAGTAGACGCGGGGAGTACCAAGAGACCCAGTACTTC,CASRRGEYQETQYF
.,14,TRBJ1-1,TRBV7-3,.,TGTGCCAGCAGCTTAGAGGGAGTGAGCACTGAAGCTTTCTTT,CASSLEGVSTEAFF
.,14,TRBJ1-2,TRBV30,.,TGTGCCTGGAGTGATGACACCCTTGGCTATGGCTACACCTTC,CAWSDDTLGYGYTF
once,15,TRBJ1-6,TRBV23-1,.,TGCGCCAGCAGTCAATGGAGCCAGGGCAATTCACCCCTCCACTTT,CASSQWSQGNSPLHF
.,14,TRBJ2-7,TRBV4-1,.,TGCGCCAGCAGCCAAAAAACGGAGGGTTACGAGCAGTACTTC,CASSQKTEGYEQYF